The rows below give T cell receptor beta chains drawn from one sample of a study of shared clonotypes between healthy human individuals. Measured with immunoSEQ multiplex PCR; TCRdb has only the in-frame clones, and not every one. The profile covers some 580,000 clones, with 95% to 98% appearing a single time and approximately 0.057% taken by the ten largest. Source material: naive CD4+ T cells sorted from blood. The receptors were sampled from a woman aged 30 to 39 in good health. CDR3s include the opening cysteine and the closing phenylalanine or tryptophan. Fields, in order: clone size, D gene, V gene, J gene, CDR3 protein, CDR3 DNA. The D gene is left open where the match is weak. The size of a clone is reported for some rows only, either as once, few or many, or as a class for expanded clones.

NA,TRBD2,TRBV27,TRBJ2-1,CASSLLTSGRYEQFF,TGTGCCAGCAGTTTATTGACTAGCGGGAGATATGAGCAGTTCTTC
NA,TRBD2,TRBV11-2,TRBJ2-1,CASSWNSGRAGEQFF,TGTGCCAGCAGCTGGAATAGCGGGAGGGCCGGTGAGCAGTTCTTC
NA,NA,TRBV9,TRBJ2-7,CASSARTASHEQYF,TGTGCCAGCAGCGCCCGGACGGCTAGTCACGAGCAGTACTTC
NA,NA,TRBV5-1,TRBJ2-1,CASFSGPTSNEQFF,TGCGCCAGCTTCTCAGGCCCCACGAGCAATGAGCAGTTCTTC
NA,NA,TRBV9,TRBJ2-5,CASSVAGETQYF,TGTGCCAGCAGCGTAGCTGGAGAGACCCAGTACTTC
NA,NA,TRBV28,TRBJ2-7,CASRRLYEQYF,TGTGCCAGCAGACGACTATACGAGCAGTACTTC
NA,TRBD1,TRBV10-3,TRBJ2-7,CAISESDRGPNEQYF,TGTGCCATCAGTGAGTCGGACAGGGGGCCTAACGAGCAGTACTTC
NA,NA,TRBV5-1,TRBJ2-1,CASSLGSSSYNEQFF,TGCGCCAGCAGCTTGGGCAGTAGCTCCTACAATGAGCAGTTCTTC
once,NA,TRBV6-1,TRBJ2-7,CASSERGYEQYF,TGTGCCAGCAGTGAACGGGGCTACGAGCAGTACTTC
NA,NA,TRBV7-7,TRBJ2-1,CASSPNLPNSYNEQFF,TGTGCCAGCAGCCCCAACCTACCGAATTCCTACAATGAGCAGTTCTTC
NA,NA,TRBV5-8,TRBJ2-1,CASSHWYSTNEQFF,TGTGCCAGCAGCCATTGGTACTCTACAAATGAGCAGTTCTTC
NA,TRBD2,TRBV7-9,TRBJ2-3,CASSLGDYLLTDTQYF,TGTGCCAGCAGCTTAGGGGACTATCTCCTCACAGATACGCAGTATTTT
NA,NA,TRBV5-1,TRBJ2-2,CASSGSWNTGELFF,TGCGCCAGCAGCGGGTCCTGGAACACCGGGGAGCTGTTTTTT
NA,TRBD2,TRBV5-4,TRBJ2-7,CASSTGLAATYEQYF,TGTGCCAGCAGCACGGGACTAGCGGCAACCTACGAGCAGTACTTC
NA,TRBD2,TRBV28,TRBJ2-7,CASSLWNGRAGGPRYEQYF,TGTGCCAGCAGTTTATGGAACGGGCGAGCGGGAGGCCCCCGTTACGAGCAGTACTTC
NA,TRBD2,TRBV4-2,TRBJ2-7,CASSQGERGRHDEQYF,TGTGCCAGCAGCCAAGGGGAGCGCGGGAGGCATGACGAGCAGTACTTC
NA,NA,TRBV7-9,TRBJ1-4,CASSSGDGAEKLFF,TGTGCCAGCAGCTCAGGGGATGGGGCTGAAAAACTGTTTTTT
once,NA,TRBV5-5,TRBJ2-7,CASPWGDRGHYEQYF,TGTGCCAGCCCGTGGGGGGACAGAGGTCACTACGAGCAGTACTTC
NA,NA,TRBV7-9,TRBJ2-5,CASSLRGQETQYF,TGTGCCAGCAGCTTAAGGGGCCAAGAGACCCAGTACTTC
NA,NA,TRBV28,TRBJ1-1,CASSQPPGGRGGTEAFF,TGTGCCAGCAGTCAACCCCCCGGGGGGCGCGGGGGCACTGAAGCTTTCTTT
NA,NA,TRBV11-2,TRBJ2-7,CASSSLSAGDDEQYF,TGTGCCAGCAGCTCCCTTTCTGCGGGCGATGACGAGCAGTACTTC
NA,NA,TRBV7-9,TRBJ2-2,CASSLPYTGELFF,TGTGCCAGCAGCCTTCCGTACACCGGGGAGCTGTTTTTT
NA,NA,TRBV11-3,TRBJ2-3,CASSSNTGGGDTQYF,TGTGCCAGCAGCTCAAACACAGGGGGAGGGGATACGCAGTATTTT
NA,NA,TRBV11-2,TRBJ2-5,CASSLDGGARETQYF,TGTGCCAGCAGCTTAGATGGAGGGGCACGGGAGACCCAGTACTTC
once,NA,TRBV7-9,TRBJ1-1,CASRRVNMNTEAFF,TGTGCCAGCCGGAGGGTAAACATGAACACTGAAGCTTTCTTT
NA,TRBD1,TRBV2,TRBJ1-5,CASSSGGEGEWGNQPQHF,TGTGCCAGCAGCTCAGGGGGAGAGGGGGAGTGGGGCAATCAGCCCCAGCATTTT
NA,TRBD2,TRBV27,TRBJ2-2,CASSRASGMGGTGELFF,TGTGCCAGCAGTAGGGCTAGCGGGATGGGGGGCACCGGGGAGCTGTTTTTT
NA,NA,TRBV29-1,TRBJ2-7,CSVESGYEQYF,TGCAGCGTTGAATCGGGGTACGAGCAGTACTTC
once,NA,TRBV5-1,TRBJ2-3,CASSLATTATDTQYF,TGCGCCAGCAGCTTGGCAACGACAGCGACAGATACGCAGTATTTT
NA,NA,TRBV10-3,TRBJ2-7,CAISEGQPYEQYF,TGTGCCATCAGTGAAGGACAACCCTACGAGCAGTACTTC
NA,NA,TRBV6-1,TRBJ2-5,CASRLQGPWAQYF,TGTGCCAGCAGGCTACAGGGCCCGTGGGCCCAGTACTTC
NA,TRBD1,TRBV5-6,TRBJ1-2,CASSPYTGDYGYTF,TGTGCCAGCAGCCCCTATACAGGGGATTATGGCTACACCTTC
NA,TRBD2,TRBV7-8,TRBJ2-5,CASSSLTSGDQETQYF,TGTGCCAGCAGCTCCCTGACTAGCGGGGACCAAGAGACCCAGTACTTC
NA,TRBD2,TRBV7-2,TRBJ2-3,CASSLGNGAGGSIGTQYF,TGTGCCAGCAGCTTGGGGAATGGGGCGGGAGGATCCATAGGTACGCAGTATTTT
NA,TRBD2,TRBV30,TRBJ2-5,CAWSALAGGARQETQYF,TGTGCCTGGAGTGCGTTAGCGGGAGGCGCCCGCCAAGAGACCCAGTACTTC
NA,TRBD1,TRBV9,TRBJ2-1,CASSPTPDRTHFF,TGTGCCAGCAGCCCGACACCGGACAGGACTCACTTCTTC
NA,TRBD2,TRBV11-3,TRBJ2-1,CASSPRGVGNEQFF,TGTGCCAGCAGCCCCCGGGGGGTAGGCAATGAGCAGTTCTTC
NA,NA,TRBV28,TRBJ1-2,CASSLSGGAWIYGYTF,TGTGCCAGCAGTTTATCTGGGGGCGCTTGGATATATGGCTACACCTTC
NA,NA,TRBV6-6,TRBJ1-1,CASSYARTEAFF,TGTGCCAGCAGTTACGCAAGGACTGAAGCTTTCTTT
NA,NA,TRBV19,TRBJ1-1,CASSHLGGENTEAFF,TGTGCCAGTAGCCACCTAGGGGGGGAGAACACTGAAGCTTTCTTT
once,NA,TRBV5-4,TRBJ2-1,CASSFGGAVSYNEQFF,TGTGCCAGCAGCTTTGGGGGGGCGGTCTCCTACAATGAGCAGTTCTTC
NA,TRBD2,TRBV15,TRBJ2-7,CATSWTSGRGGEQYF,TGTGCCACTTCCTGGACTAGCGGGAGGGGCGGAGAGCAGTACTTC
NA,TRBD1,TRBV10-3,TRBJ2-1,CAISEGTGINEQFF,TGTGCCATCAGTGAAGGGACAGGAATCAATGAGCAGTTCTTC
few,NA,TRBV29-1,TRBJ1-1,CSVASALLNTEAFF,TGCAGCGTTGCCTCAGCCCTCTTGAACACTGAAGCTTTCTTT
once,TRBD2,TRBV27,TRBJ2-5,CASSPRSLAALGETQYF,TGTGCCAGCAGTCCTCGATCACTAGCGGCCCTAGGGGAGACCCAGTACTTC
once,NA,TRBV4-2,TRBJ2-1,CASSQGTIYNEQFF,TGTGCCAGCAGCCAAGGGACTATCTACAATGAGCAGTTCTTC
NA,TRBD2,TRBV19,TRBJ2-7,CASSSGPGGYEQYF,TGTGCCAGTAGTTCCGGCCCGGGAGGCTACGAGCAGTACTTC
NA,TRBD2,TRBV28,TRBJ2-2,CASSRSGINGELFF,TGTGCCAGCAGCCGCAGCGGGATTAACGGGGAGCTGTTTTTT
NA,NA,TRBV28,TRBJ1-3,CASSSTGSGNTIYF,TGTGCCAGCAGCTCTACAGGGTCTGGAAACACCATATATTTT
NA,TRBD2,TRBV7-8,TRBJ2-1,CASSLRLAGPKISYNEQFF,TGTGCCAGCAGCTTAAGACTAGCGGGACCAAAAATCTCCTACAATGAGCAGTTCTTC
once,NA,TRBV5-1,TRBJ1-4,CASNPTGANEKLFF,TGCGCCAGCAACCCGACAGGAGCTAATGAAAAACTGTTTTTT
NA,NA,TRBV14,TRBJ2-7,CASSLSGQQSYEQYF,TGTGCCAGCAGCCTATCCGGACAGCAATCCTACGAGCAGTACTTC